This entry lists 17 T cell receptor beta chains sequenced from one sample in a study of T cell responses to AZD1222 COVID-19 vaccine. Using immunoSEQ multiplex PCR, the repertoire was profiled, and TCRdb retains in-frame clones only, with some absent. There are around 150,000 clones in the sample; approximately 90% occur only once, and less than 3.5% lies in the top ten. Source: peripheral blood, taken 28 days after the second AZD1222 dose. The origin of the receptors is an adult who received the AZD1222 COVID-19 vaccine.

CDR3 bases: TGCGCCAGCGGGGGCGGTAGCTCCTACAATGAGCAGTTCTTC. This encodes CASGGGSSYNEQFF. The genes are TRBV5-1 and TRBJ2-1; D is perhaps TRBD1 (6 bases). The V end was cut by 7 bases, the J end by 0 bases, with 11 bases between. Per germline, CDR1 SGHRS and CDR2 YFSETQ. The CDR3 extends over 14 amino acids.

The rearrangement uses TRBV30 and TRBJ2-5, with TRBD2 as a possible D gene (7 bases). This CDR3 is built from 12 residues. V lost 5 bases and J lost 5, with 12 bases in between. Per the germline V gene, CDR1 is GTSNPN and CDR2 is SVGIG (reference sequence). This chain's CDR3 is CAWGRGGETQYF. The CDR3 coding sequence is TGTGCCTGGGGAAGGGGGGGGGAGACCCAGTACTTC.

The chain carries TRBV3-1 (or the pseudogene TRBV3-2) and TRBJ2-7; 7 nucleotides agree with TRBD1. Unmatched junction bases numbered 2, after V lost 0 bases and J lost 6 bases. Germline V gene lookup returns CDR1 LGHDT and CDR2 YNNKEL (reference sequence). This CDR3 comprises 13 residues. The CDR3 is CASSQDDRAEQYF. CDR3 DNA: TGTGCCAGCAGCCAAGATGACAGGGCCGAGCAGTACTTC.

J is TRBJ2-3 and V is TRBV10-3; 7 bases agree with TRBD2. The germline CDR1 and CDR2 sequences are ENHRY and SYGVKD. The length of the CDR3 is 15 residues. V was clipped by 3 bases and J by 2 bases; unmatched bases: 5. In nucleotides, the CDR3 is TGTGCCATCAGTGAAGGTGGGGGGGACACAGATACGCAGTATTTT. Residues: CAISEGGGDTDTQYF.

This CDR3 reads CASSLQGPNTGELFF. The CDR3 coding sequence is TGTGCCAGCAGCCTCCAAGGCCCGAACACCGGGGAGCTGTTTTTT. The chain employs TRBV13 and TRBJ2-2; D is unresolved. Germline-derived CDR1 and CDR2 are PRHDT and FYEKMQ (reference sequence). The ends were cut back, 5 bases at V and 0 bases at J, with 10 bases in the middle. This CDR3 is built from 15 residues. Full variable domain (missing parts from reference TRBV13 and TRBJ2-2): AAGVIQSPRHLIKEKRETATLKCYPIPRHDTVYWYQQGPGQDPQFLISFYEKMQSDKGSIPDRFSAQQFSDYHSELNMSSLELGDSALYFCASSLQGPNTGELFFGEGSRLTVL.

The chain is built from TRBV12-3 or TRBV12-4 and TRBJ2-5, with D possibly being TRBD2 (5 bases). CDR3 size: 12 residues. Trimming shortened V by 8 bases and J by 4 bases, and 11 bases separated the two germline ends. The CDR3 sequence is CASSLRGETQYF. As DNA, the CDR3 is TGTGCCAGCTCTTTACGGGGAGAGACCCAGTACTTC.

This chain uses TRBV3-1 (or the pseudogene TRBV3-2) with TRBJ2-1, with 8 bases identical to TRBD1. V dropped 5 bases and J dropped 4; count of bases not matched to a gene: 13. The CDR3 spans 17 residues. Looked up from germline, CDR1 is LGHDT and CDR2 is YNNKEL (reference sequence). DNA for the CDR3: TGTGCCAGCAGCTCCCCAGGGGGCGGACTTCTATACAATGAGCAGTTCTTC. Translation gives CASSSPGGGLLYNEQFF.

V and J are TRBV4-2 and TRBJ2-1, with a tentative D call TRBD2 (5 bases). The V end lost 0 bases, the J end lost 12 bases, and 15 bases lay between the germline ends. The CDR3 consists of 14 residues. CDR1 is LGHNA, CDR2 YNFKEQ, per germline. In DNA, the CDR3 is TGTGCCAGCAGCCAAGATCCGGCTAGCCTTCCGCAGTTCTTC. Protein sequence: CASSQDPASLPQFF.

This clone came up once. The gene calls are TRBV27 and TRBJ2-7; no definite D call. Trimming left V 6 bases short and J 4 bases short, with 7 bases between. The CDR3 contains 11 residues. Germline V gives CDR1 MNHEY, CDR2 SMNVEV (reference sequence). In DNA form, the CDR3 reads TGTGCCAGCAGGGATTATTACGAGCAGTACTTC. It specifies CASRDYYEQYF.

CDR3 nucleotides: TGTGCCAGCAGCCGGCAGGGCGCAGGGAGCTCCTACAATGAGCAGTTCTTC. Protein product: CASSRQGAGSSYNEQFF. The rearrangement joins TRBV27 to TRBJ2-1; D possibly uses TRBD1 or TRBD2 (5 bases each). This CDR3 is built from 17 residues. The germline CDR1 and CDR2 sequences are MNHEY and SMNVEV (reference sequence). V dropped 6 bases and J dropped 0 bases, with 18 bases sitting between them.

The genes are TRBV7-8 and TRBJ1-1; the D is unclear. CDR1 is SGHVS, CDR2 FQNEAQ, per germline. CDR3 length: 14 amino acids. Trimming left V 5 bases short and J 6 bases short, with 16 bases between. The CDR3, as DNA: TGTGCCAGCAGCCCATTGGTACCCGGCGCTGAAGCTTTCTTT. Its protein product is CASSPLVPGAEAFF.

This clone showed up just once. This rearrangement joins TRBV4-2 to TRBJ2-2; TRBD2 aligns across 14 bases. The V gene's germline CDR1 is LGHNA and CDR2 YNFKEQ. The CDR3 is 18 amino acids. The trim removed 5 bases at V and 3 bases at J, leaving 8 bases unmatched. This CDR3 reads CASSEAGTSGRDTGELFF. The CDR3 nucleotides are TGTGCCAGCAGCGAAGCGGGGACTAGCGGGAGAGACACCGGGGAGCTGTTTTTT.

As DNA, the CDR3 is TGTGCCAGCAGCTTAGAGAGAGACTATGGCTACACCTTC. Translation: CASSLERDYGYTF. The chain combines TRBV5-6 with TRBJ1-2; D call uncertain. CDR1 and CDR2 (germline): SGHDT, YYEEEE. V shed 2 bases and J shed 3 bases, with 8 bases lying between them. The CDR3 covers 13 residues.

The chain has TRBV7-2 and TRBJ1-1, with D tentatively TRBD1 (5 bases). Germline assignment: CDR1 SGHTA and CDR2 FQGNSA. Trimming removed 1 base from V and 4 bases from J, with 13 bases in between. This CDR3 contains 15 residues. The CDR3 sequence is CASSLEFGQITEAFF. CDR3 in DNA: TGTGCCAGCAGCTTAGAATTCGGACAAATCACTGAAGCTTTCTTT.

V is TRBV18 and J is TRBJ1-5, with 10 bases fitting TRBD1. CDR3 size: 16 residues. The trim removed 4 bases at V and 0 bases at J, leaving 3 bases unmatched. Germline-derived CDR1 and CDR2 are KGHSH and LQKENI. The CDR3 loop is CASSRTGGYSNQPQHF. In nucleotides, the CDR3 is TGTGCCAGCTCACGGACAGGGGGTTATAGCAATCAGCCCCAGCATTTT.

This clone was seen once. The J gene is TRBJ1-6, the V gene TRBV21-1; the listed D gene, TRBD1, was not tested against the DNA. TRBV21-1 represents a pseudogene. The CDR3 loop spans 17 amino acids. This CDR3 reads CASSKGGRGRCNSPLHF. The CDR3 region has the DNA TGTGCCAGCAGCAAAGGGGGCAGGGGCCGATGTAATTCACCCCTCCACTTT.

The chain is built from TRBV11-2 and TRBJ2-5; the match to TRBD1 covers 10 bases. CDR3 length: 15 amino acids. The germline V gene encodes CDR1 SGHAT and CDR2 FQNNGV. Trimming at V came to 5 bases and at J to 5 bases, leaving 8 bases not matched to a gene. The CDR3 sequence: CASSIDRGHAETQYF. In DNA form, the CDR3 reads TGTGCCAGCAGCATCGACAGGGGGCACGCCGAGACCCAGTACTTC.